This T cell receptor delta chain emerged from a study of delta chain sequences of gamma delta T cells (dated by TCRdb to about 2017). Including cysteine and phenylalanine, the CDR3 has 17 amino acids. Here the CDR3 DNA is all that survives: 51 bases in frame from base 1. Between the V and J ends, shortened by 0 bases and 6 bases respectively, the junction contains 22 bases. CDR1 and CDR2 (GEAIGNYY, EKD) derive from the germline V gene. Libraries came from 5' RACE. The instrument was an Illumina MiSeq. Clonotypes were called again by TCRdb from the public reads via CATT, and duplicate nucleotide sequences were then merged into one entry. The sample profile shows fewer than 900 delta-chain clones; under 25% of them were found once. Over 40% of the sample is in the top ten clones. Concerning this clone itself: Its antigen remains undetermined. No base-level quality is on record; no much larger clone is a single base apart.

The sequence links TRDV2 to TRDJ1, with TRDD3 as a weak D call on 6 bases. The TCR was taken from a human donor in good health. Input material: either unsorted cells or a sorted T cell fraction (not recorded which). The CDR3 has the sequence CACDTVGDPGRRNKLIF. The DNA reads TGTGCCTGTGACACCGTCGGGGATCCGGGGAGGAGAAATAAACTCATCTTT.